A single sample gave rise to the 6 T cell receptor beta chains below, sequenced in a study of CD8 T cells in Susac syndrome. The RNA, roughly 0.5 to 1 ug, was put through reverse transcription using random hexamers. TCRdb re-derived calls from the immunoSEQ multiplex PCR reads in MiXCR, one entry per CDR3 protein. Of about 290,000 distinct CDR3 sequences listed, about 89% were seen once; the top ten hold 0.18%. Sequencing was carried out using CD8+ T cells from PBMCs. These receptors were taken from a human donor with multiple sclerosis.

This clonotype has just one count. The chain links TRBV2 to TRBJ2-2, with D hard to call. The CDR3 runs 12 residues. Germline V gene lookup returns CDR1 SNHLY and CDR2 FYNNEI. The V end lost 7 bases, the J end lost 6 bases, and 9 bases lay between the germline ends. CDR3 DNA sequence: TGTGCCAGCAAATCAAGGTCCGGGGAGCTGTTTTTT. Encoded protein: CASKSRSGELFF. Together with reference TRBV2 and TRBJ2-2, the CDR3 gives the full variable domain: EPEVTQTPSHQVTQMGQEVILRCVPISNHLYFYWYRQILGQKVEFLVSFYNNEISEKSEIFDDQFSVERPDGSNFTLKIRSTKLEDSAMYFCASKSRSGELFFGEGSRLTVL.

The chain couples TRBV7-3 to TRBJ1-4, with TRBD1 matching 8 bases. In germline, CDR1 is SGHTA, CDR2 FQGTGA. CDR3 length: 15 residues. Losses at the gene ends were 4 bases for V and 3 bases for J; bases not matched to a gene: 4. As DNA, the CDR3 is TGTGCCAGCAGCTCAGGGACAGGTTCTAATGAAAAACTGTTTTTT. Its translation is CASSSGTGSNEKLFF.

The chain combines TRBV5-5 with TRBJ1-2; D unclear. The CDR3 runs to 11 residues. Germline V gene lookup returns CDR1 SGHKS and CDR2 YYEKEE (reference sequence). V gave up 0 bases and J gave up 7 bases, with 4 bases separating them. The CDR3 region is CASSLVVGYTF. CDR3 sequence (DNA): TGTGCCAGCAGCTTGGTTGTTGGCTACACCTTC.

The chain joins TRBV12-3 or TRBV12-4 to TRBJ1-1; D possibly corresponds to TRBD1 (5 bases). The CDR3 spans 14 residues. With 7 bases removed from V and 0 bases from J, the gap between germline ends came to 12 bases. CDR3 sequence (DNA): TGTGCCAGCACCCCCCGGGGGATGAACACTGAAGCTTTCTTT. This codes for CASTPRGMNTEAFF.

The J gene is TRBJ1-2, the V gene TRBV14, with TRBD1 as a possible D gene (5 bases). V was cut by 1 base and J by 3 bases, with 12 bases left in between. Germline CDR1 reads SGHDN; CDR2 reads FVKESK. The CDR3 loop spans 15 amino acids. The CDR3 loop is CASSQVNGAYYGYTF. CDR3 coding DNA: TGTGCCAGCAGCCAAGTAAACGGGGCGTACTATGGCTACACCTTC.

The CDR3 spells CSVTPQGIATDTQYF. DNA for the CDR3: TGCAGCGTTACCCCCCAGGGGATAGCCACAGATACGCAGTATTTT. The V and J genes are TRBV29-1 and TRBJ2-3, with D perhaps TRBD1 (6 bases). The V gene's germline CDR1 is SQVTM and CDR2 ANQGSEA. Deletions cut 5 bases from V and 2 bases from J, with 17 bases between. This CDR3 region has 15 residues.